These 26 T cell receptor beta chains were sequenced from one sample in a study of T cells in Graves' hyperthyroidism and ophthalmopathy. TCR beta CDR3 sequences were amplified from RNA transcripts. The primer set for the first-round RT-PCR of the TCR CDR3 was HTBI. Each CDR3 protein gets one entry after TCRdb re-called the multiplex PCR reads with MiXCR. There are 550,000 to 800,000 distinct CDR3 sequences in the sample; about 16% occur only once, and around 8.1% lies in the top ten. The specimen was blood. The receptors were gathered from a man between 18 and 35 years old with Graves' hyperthyroidism.

This clonotype has a handful of counts. The genes are TRBV4-1 and TRBJ2-4, with D possibly matching TRBD1 (6 bases). V was clipped by 5 bases and J by 3 bases, with 14 bases between them. CDR1 and CDR2 from the germline V gene are MGHRA and YSYEKL. This CDR3 has 15 residues. The CDR3 coding sequence is TGCGCCAGCAGCTCTGTGGCGGACAGCAAAAACATTCAGTACTTC. It translates to CASSSVADSKNIQYF.

The chain carries TRBV19 and TRBJ2-5; D is undetermined. CDR1 and CDR2 from the germline V gene are LNHDA and SQIVND (reference sequence). Between the trimmed V and J ends, which lost 4 bases and 2 bases, there was a span of 8 bases. The CDR3 sequence is 13 residues long. CDR3 amino acids: CASSRVQQETQYF. The CDR3 region has the DNA TGTGCCAGTAGTAGAGTACAGCAAGAGACCCAGTACTTC. Filled out from reference TRBV19 and TRBJ2-5, the complete variable domain reads DGGITQSPKYLFRKEGQNVTLSCEQNLNHDAMYWYRQDPGQGLRLIYYSQIVNDFQKGDIAEGYSVSREKKESFPLTVTSAQKNPTAFYLCASSRVQQETQYFGPGTRLLVL.

This clonotype was seen a handful of times. This chain connects TRBV19 to TRBJ1-4; D ambiguous. In germline, CDR1 is LNHDA, CDR2 SQIVND (reference sequence). The CDR3 is 15 residues long. Trimming pared 7 bases from V and 2 bases from J, leaving 14 bases between. The CDR3: CASMGSEGTNEKLFF. CDR3 coding DNA: TGTGCCAGTATGGGCTCTGAAGGGACTAATGAAAAACTGTTTTTT.

This clonotype was seen repeatedly, ten times or more. V usage is TRBV28 and J usage is TRBJ2-5; TRBD2 matches at 8 bases. The CDR3 has 15 amino acids. J lost 5 bases, V lost 2 bases, and 7 bases had no gene match. Germline CDR1 MDHEN, CDR2 SYDVKM. The CDR3 here is CASSLAGGSEETQYF. The CDR3 DNA sequence: TGTGCCAGCAGTTTAGCGGGAGGAAGCGAGGAGACCCAGTACTTC.

This clonotype came up a few times. V and J are TRBV6-2 or TRBV6-3 and TRBJ2-1, with TRBD2 matching 11 bases. V was clipped by 4 bases and J by 5 bases; unmatched bases: 10. The CDR3 sequence is 17 residues long. The V gene's germline CDR1 is MNHEY and CDR2 SVGEGT. The CDR3 nucleotides read TGTGCCAGCAGTTCTCCTAGCGGGAGGCCTGGGGACAATGAGCAGTTCTTC. Translated, it gives CASSSPSGRPGDNEQFF.

This chain links TRBV29-1 with TRBJ2-2; 8 bases agree with TRBD2. The CDR3 contains 13 residues. V lost 4 bases and J lost 5; bases outside the gene matches: 3. The germline gives CDR1 SQVTM, CDR2 ANQGSEA. The CDR3 loop reads CSVGASGTGELFF. CDR3 DNA: TGCAGCGTTGGAGCTAGCGGGACCGGGGAGCTGTTTTTT.

The chain is built from TRBV6-1 and TRBJ2-5, with 12 bases identical to TRBD1. CDR3 size: 15 residues. V lost 6 bases to trimming and J lost 5 bases; unmatched junction nucleotides: 7. The germline V gene has CDR1 MNHNS and CDR2 SASEGT. The CDR3 bases are TGTGCCAGCAGCGGAGGGACAGGGGGCGAGGAGACCCAGTACTTC. The encoded protein is CASSGGTGGEETQYF.

In this sample, this clonotype turned up a few times. The CDR3, as DNA: TGCAGCGTTGGCGGGACTAGCGGGAGTACTGGCCTCGACGAGCAGTACTTC. Translating it yields CSVGGTSGSTGLDEQYF. The rearrangement uses TRBV29-1 and TRBJ2-7; TRBD2 aligns across 14 bases. V lost 4 bases to trimming and J lost 5 bases; unmatched junction nucleotides: 13. The CDR3 spans 17 residues. Germline lookup yields CDR1 SQVTM and CDR2 ANQGSEA.

This clonotype was seen repeatedly, ten times or more. The V and J genes are TRBV2 and TRBJ2-3; D is unresolved. The CDR3 totals 15 residues. The V gene's germline CDR1 is SNHLY and CDR2 FYNNEI. Trimming stripped 7 bases from V and 2 bases from J, with 16 bases between. CDR3 sequence: CASKYLLKDTDTQYF. The DNA for the CDR3 is TGTGCCAGCAAGTATCTGCTGAAAGACACAGATACGCAGTATTTT.

This clonotype was seen a single time. The CDR3 protein is CASSPQGNDEQFF. In DNA form, the CDR3 reads TGTGCCAGCAGCCCCCAGGGGAACGATGAGCAGTTCTTC. The genes are TRBV7-3 and TRBJ2-1; weak D call: TRBD1 (6 bases). Germline CDR1 and CDR2: SGHTA and FQGTGA. CDR3 size: 13 residues. Trimming stripped 5 bases from V and 8 bases from J, with 13 bases between.

The chain joins TRBV30 to TRBJ2-3; D uncertain. V gave up 5 bases and J gave up 0 bases, with 9 bases separating them. Germline V gives CDR1 GTSNPN, CDR2 SVGIG (reference sequence). The CDR3 is 13 residues long. The CDR3 bases are TGTGCCTGGCGGGTCACTAGCACAGATACGCAGTATTTT. Translation: CAWRVTSTDTQYF. The full variable domain, completed using reference TRBV30 and TRBJ2-3, is SQTIHQWPATLVQPVGSPLSLECTVEGTSNPNLYWYRQAAGRGLQLLFYSVGIGQISSEVPQNLSASRPQDRQFILSSKKLLLSDSGFYLCAWRVTSTDTQYFGPGTRLTVL.

This clonotype was seen at least ten times. The chain employs TRBV2 and TRBJ2-3; tentatively, D is TRBD1 (6 bases). Trimming removed 2 bases from V and 2 bases from J, with 11 bases in between. From germline, CDR1 is SNHLY and CDR2 FYNNEI. The CDR3 sequence is 15 residues long. The CDR3 region has the DNA TGTGCCAGCAGTGAACCGAGGGGGTTCACAGATACGCAGTATTTT. This translates into CASSEPRGFTDTQYF.

This clonotype was found a few times. The chain is built from TRBV18 and TRBJ2-2, with TRBD2 matching over 13 bases. The J segment lost 5 bases and the V segment lost 3 bases, leaving 6 bases of the junction unmatched. CDR3 size: 17 residues. Per germline, CDR1 KGHSH and CDR2 LQKENI. For the CDR3, the DNA is TGTGCCAGCTCACCTACAGGACTAGCGGGAGTTACCGGGGAGCTGTTTTTT. It codes for CASSPTGLAGVTGELFF.

This clonotype was detected many times. V usage is TRBV12-3 or TRBV12-4 and J usage is TRBJ1-4, with D uncertain. The CDR3 totals 13 residues. The V end lost 2 bases, the J end lost 6 bases, and 7 bases lay between the germline ends. CDR3 DNA: TGTGCCAGCAGTTTACAAGGAGATGAAAAACTGTTTTTT. This encodes CASSLQGDEKLFF.

This clonotype was seen repeatedly, ten times or more. V is TRBV6-6 and J is TRBJ2-7; 10 nucleotides align to TRBD1. There are 15 residues in the CDR3. Germline V gives CDR1 MNHNY, CDR2 SVGAGI (reference sequence). The V and J ends lost 2 bases and 0 bases, in that order; junction bases with no gene match: 1. The CDR3 sequence: CASSYGQGGSYEQYF. The CDR3 bases are TGTGCCAGCAGTTACGGACAGGGGGGCTCCTACGAGCAGTACTTC.

At least ten counts were recorded for this clonotype. V gene TRBV5-1 combines with J gene TRBJ2-1; D is unresolved. The CDR3 is 14 amino acids. V lost 3 bases and J lost 6, with 13 bases in between. CDR1 and CDR2 (germline): SGHRS, YFSETQ. Written as DNA, the CDR3 is TGCGCCAGCAGCTATATCTTCGCGCTCAATGAGCAGTTCTTC. It specifies CASSYIFALNEQFF.

This clonotype has ten or more counts. This chain links TRBV11-2 with TRBJ2-5; D is perhaps TRBD1 (5 bases). The V gene's germline CDR1 is SGHAT and CDR2 FQNNGV. V was cut by 5 bases and J by 2 bases, with 9 bases left in between. The CDR3 has 13 residues. The CDR3: CASSTTAQETQYF. The CDR3 DNA reads TGTGCCAGCAGCACGACAGCACAAGAGACCCAGTACTTC.

This clonotype was recorded many times. V usage is TRBV28 and J usage is TRBJ2-2; D call uncertain. Per germline, CDR1 MDHEN and CDR2 SYDVKM. The CDR3 loop spans 15 amino acids. Trimming removed 3 bases from V and 8 bases from J, with 16 bases in between. The CDR3 is CASSFLSSGSGELFF. The CDR3 DNA sequence: TGTGCCAGCAGTTTCCTATCCTCGGGCTCTGGGGAGCTGTTTTTT.

In this sample, this clonotype turned up a few times. V usage is TRBV5-6 and J usage is TRBJ1-1; D is undetermined. Trimming left V 1 base short and J 4 bases short, with 8 bases between. Germline V gives CDR1 SGHDT, CDR2 YYEEEE. CDR3 size: 13 residues. CDR3: CASSLSQATEAFF. The CDR3 nucleotides are TGTGCCAGCAGCTTGAGTCAAGCCACTGAAGCTTTCTTT.

This clonotype was seen a handful of times. The gene calls are TRBV20-1 and TRBJ2-7; 7 positions match TRBD1. The ends lost 2 bases at V and 2 bases at J; junction bases unmatched: 3. Per the germline V gene, CDR1 is DFQATT and CDR2 is SNEGSKA (reference sequence). This CDR3 has 13 amino acids. The CDR3 protein is CSARYGTAYEQYF. DNA for the CDR3: TGCAGTGCTAGATACGGGACAGCCTACGAGCAGTACTTC.

The table lists this clonotype with many counts. J is TRBJ1-5 and V is TRBV28; D unclear. The CDR3 has 14 residues. V shed 6 bases and J shed 0 bases, with 9 bases lying between them. Germline CDR1 reads MDHEN; CDR2 reads SYDVKM. CDR3 residues: CASRYGSSNQPQHF. CDR3 nucleotide sequence: TGTGCCAGCAGGTACGGTTCTAGCAATCAGCCCCAGCATTTT.

The CDR3 DNA follows: TGCAGTGCTAAAACCGGGACTAGCGGGGCTCTAGCCAAAAACATTCAGTACTTC. Its translation is CSAKTGTSGALAKNIQYF. This chain links TRBV20-1 with TRBJ2-4; 13 bases align to TRBD2. V was pared by 4 bases and J by 0 bases, with 9 bases of the junction left unmatched. In germline, CDR1 is DFQATT, CDR2 SNEGSKA (reference sequence). This CDR3 region has 18 residues.

The table lists this clonotype with many counts. V gene TRBV12-3 or TRBV12-4 combines with J gene TRBJ2-3; D not certain. Trimming took off 8 bases at V and 5 bases at J, with 8 bases between the two ends. CDR3 length: 11 residues. Here the CDR3 reads CASGPGDTQYF. Written as DNA, the CDR3 is TGTGCCAGCGGTCCAGGAGATACGCAGTATTTT.

On this clonotype itself: A much larger clone differs from this one at a single base, so this may be a read error. The chain combines TRBV6-5 with TRBJ1-5; tentatively, D is TRBD1 (6 bases). V was trimmed by 8 bases and J by 1 base, leaving 18 bases between them. The CDR3 sequence is 16 residues long. In germline, CDR1 is MNHEY, CDR2 SVGAGI. The CDR3 DNA is TGTGCCAGCGGATCGTCCCTGGGGGCGAGCAATCAGCCCCAGCATTTT. Its translation is CASGSSLGASNQPQHF.

The V gene is TRBV5-5, the J gene TRBJ2-7; 8 bases map to TRBD2. CDR3 length: 15 residues. The germline CDR1 and CDR2 sequences are SGHKS and YYEKEE (reference sequence). With 0 bases clipped from V and 6 bases from J, the junction kept 8 bases outside the gene matches. Written as DNA, the CDR3 is TGTGCCAGCAGCTTGGTATTCGCGGGAGGCGGCGAGCAGTACTTC. Translated: CASSLVFAGGGEQYF.

This clonotype was picked up many times. The chain combines TRBV18 with TRBJ2-1; 8 bases line up with TRBD2. V lost 2 bases, J lost 5 bases, and 2 bases stayed unmatched. The germline V gene encodes CDR1 KGHSH and CDR2 LQKENI. The CDR3 is 14 amino acids. This CDR3 reads CASSPGLANNEQFF. The CDR3 bases are TGTGCCAGCTCACCAGGACTAGCTAACAATGAGCAGTTCTTC.